This is a list of T cell receptor beta chains from one sample in a study of Graves' ophthalmopathy and Graves' hyperthyroidism. TCRdb used MiXCR to reprocess the multiplex PCR reads, holding one entry per CDR3 protein. The table has 600,000 to 650,000 distinct CDR3 sequences, roughly 20% seen once. Material for sequencing was peripheral blood. The receptors were sampled from a woman aged 18-35 years with stable Graves' hyperthyroidism. Some clones in this sample may be carry-over from other donors' samples. The CDR3 runs from the conserved cysteine through the conserved F or W. The D gene is left open where the match is weak. Clone sizes are given selectively: once, few, many, or a class where the clone is expanded.

J,D,size,V,CDR3,DNA
TRBJ2-1,-,-,TRBV5-1,CASSLQVSSYNEQFF,TGCGCCAGCAGCTTGCAGGTTAGCTCCTACAATGAGCAGTTCTTC
TRBJ1-1,TRBD1,many,TRBV6-5,CASSYARTGWTEAFF,TGTGCCAGCAGTTACGCCCGGACAGGGTGGACTGAAGCTTTCTTT
TRBJ1-5,-,few,TRBV11-2,CASSPLRGKGSNQPQHF,TGTGCCAGCAGCCCCCTGCGAGGGAAAGGGAGCAATCAGCCCCAGCATTTT
TRBJ1-6,-,many,TRBV30,CAWSARAPRSPLHF,TGTGCCTGGAGTGCCCGGGCTCCCAGATCACCCCTCCACTTT
TRBJ2-5,-,many,TRBV10-3,CAISELANGETQYF,TGTGCCATCAGTGAGTTGGCTAATGGAGAGACCCAGTACTTC
TRBJ2-7,-,many,TRBV27,CASSLRREQYF,TGTGCCAGCAGTTTACGGAGGGAGCAGTACTTC
TRBJ1-3,TRBD1,many,TRBV6-1,CASRQGALSGNTIYF,TGTGCCAGCAGACAGGGGGCCCTCTCTGGAAACACCATATATTTT
TRBJ2-7,TRBD1,many,TRBV5-4,CASSKGQGYEQYF,TGTGCCAGCAGTAAGGGACAGGGGTACGAGCAGTACTTC
TRBJ2-4,TRBD2,many,TRBV15,CATSRVGTSFENIQYF,TGTGCCACCAGCAGAGTAGGGACTAGCTTCGAAAACATTCAGTACTTC
TRBJ1-1,-,many,TRBV29-1,CSVQSRDLNTEAFF,TGCAGCGTTCAGAGTAGGGACCTGAACACTGAAGCTTTCTTT
TRBJ2-5,TRBD1,-,TRBV7-2,CASSFWTGGVETQYF,TGTGCCAGCAGCTTTTGGACAGGGGGCGTCGAGACCCAGTACTTC
TRBJ2-5,TRBD2,many,TRBV2,CASSEALAGGAQYF,TGTGCCAGCAGTGAAGCATTGGCGGGGGGGGCCCAGTACTTC
TRBJ1-1,-,many,TRBV5-1,CASSLWVVNTEAFF,TGCGCCAGCAGCTTGTGGGTTGTGAACACTGAAGCTTTCTTT
TRBJ1-2,-,many,TRBV4-1,CASSPQGTKVYGYTF,TGCGCCAGCAGCCCCCAGGGGACTAAGGTCTATGGCTACACCTTC
TRBJ2-7,-,many,TRBV10-3,CAISGDVDEQYF,TGTGCCATCAGCGGGGACGTGGACGAGCAGTACTTC
TRBJ1-5,TRBD1,-,TRBV6-1,CASSEGQENQPQHF,TGTGCCAGCAGTGAGGGACAGGAAAATCAGCCCCAGCATTTT
TRBJ1-1,-,many,TRBV29-1,CSVQRTDEAFF,TGCAGCGTTCAGAGGACAGATGAAGCTTTCTTT
TRBJ1-1,-,many,TRBV19,CASSPTFGSGTEAFF,TGTGCCAGTAGTCCTACGTTCGGGTCTGGCACTGAAGCTTTCTTT
TRBJ1-1,-,-,TRBV12-3/TRBV12-4,CASSLVGSDTEAFF,TGTGCCAGCAGTTTAGTGGGAAGTGACACTGAAGCTTTCTTT
TRBJ2-2,TRBD2,-,TRBV20-1,CSAERGTNTGELFF,TGCAGTGCCGAGCGGGGGACTAACACCGGGGAGCTGTTTTTT
TRBJ2-7,TRBD2,many,TRBV6-1,CASSPAAGGVAYF,TGTGCCAGCAGCCCCGCCGCGGGGGGGGTTGCGTACTTC
TRBJ1-1,-,many,TRBV11-1,CASSLVENTEASF,TGTGCCAGCAGCTTAGTAGAGAACACTGAAGCTTCCTTT
TRBJ1-1,TRBD1,few,TRBV6-1,CASRSTTGGGTEAFF,TGTGCCAGCAGGAGTACTACAGGGGGTGGGACTGAAGCTTTCTTT
TRBJ2-3,-,many,TRBV6-2/TRBV6-3,CASSYPTSGGRGADTQYF,TGTGCCAGCAGTTACCCCACCTCCGGGGGGCGCGGGGCAGATACGCAGTATTTT
TRBJ2-1,TRBD1,many,TRBV6-1,CASNHGQVSNEQFF,TGTGCCAGCAATCATGGACAGGTCAGCAATGAGCAGTTCTTC
TRBJ1-2,-,many,TRBV6-5,CASSYSEDRGYTF,TGTGCCAGCAGTTACTCGGAGGACCGTGGCTACACCTTC
TRBJ1-1,-,many,TRBV30,CAWTLFRTEAFF,TGTGCCTGGACCCTCTTCCGGACTGAAGCTTTCTTT
TRBJ1-1,TRBD1,few,TRBV6-5,CASSLHRGTEAFF,TGTGCCAGCAGTTTGCACAGGGGAACTGAAGCTTTCTTT
TRBJ1-1,-,many,TRBV12-3/TRBV12-4,CASSFRLRGWETEAFF,TGTGCCAGCAGTTTCCGACTCAGGGGATGGGAGACTGAAGCTTTCTTT
TRBJ2-5,-,-,TRBV6-5,CASNFQGPETQYF,TGTGCCAGCAATTTCCAAGGGCCGGAGACCCAGTACTTC
TRBJ1-2,TRBD1,-,TRBV6-1,CASFSLGTGDYGYTF,TGTGCCAGCTTCTCTTTGGGGACAGGGGACTATGGCTACACCTTC
TRBJ1-1,-,many,TRBV9,CASSVDGMNTEAFF,TGTGCCAGCAGCGTAGATGGGATGAACACTGAAGCTTTCTTT
TRBJ2-5,-,many,TRBV15,CATSRDSQQETQYF,TGTGCCACCAGCAGAGATAGCCAGCAAGAGACCCAGTACTTC
TRBJ1-1,-,many,TRBV6-1,CASRWTAEAFF,TGTGCCAGCAGATGGACAGCAGAAGCTTTCTTT
TRBJ2-7,-,many,TRBV12-3/TRBV12-4,CASSSLLGKYEQYF,TGTGCCAGCAGTTCCCTACTTGGAAAGTACGAGCAGTACTTC
TRBJ1-6,-,many,TRBV27,CASSSSRGYNSPLHF,TGTGCCAGCAGTTCATCCAGGGGTTATAATTCACCCCTCCACTTT
TRBJ1-2,-,many,TRBV7-9,CASSPQTTNYGYTF,TGTGCCAGCAGCCCGCAGACAACTAACTATGGCTACACCTTC
TRBJ1-2,TRBD1,many,TRBV19,CASSTQTGASYGYTF,TGTGCCAGTAGTACCCAGACAGGGGCAAGCTATGGCTACACCTTC
TRBJ2-7,-,-,TRBV7-2,CASSPTPRLEEQYF,TGTGCCAGCAGCCCTACACCCCGACTAGAGGAGCAGTACTTC
TRBJ2-5,TRBD2,many,TRBV7-2,CASSFASGGRETQYF,TGTGCCAGCAGCTTTGCAAGCGGCGGGAGAGAGACCCAGTACTTC
TRBJ2-2,TRBD2,-,TRBV7-3,CASSLNAGGPSSGELFF,TGTGCCAGCAGCTTAAATGCGGGAGGGCCATCTTCCGGGGAGCTGTTTTTT
TRBJ1-5,-,many,TRBV2,CASNSLGTVQPQHF,TGTGCCAGCAATAGCCTCGGGACGGTTCAGCCCCAGCATTTT
TRBJ1-2,-,few,TRBV10-3,CAIRQTGTENYGYTF,TGTGCCATCAGACAAACAGGGACGGAAAACTATGGCTACACCTTC
TRBJ2-2,TRBD1,many,TRBV12-3/TRBV12-4,CASSPTGEANTGELFF,TGTGCCAGCAGTCCGACAGGGGAGGCGAACACCGGGGAGCTGTTTTTT
TRBJ1-5,-,-,TRBV20-1,CSASSRVDQPQHF,TGCAGTGCTAGTTCGAGGGTCGATCAGCCCCAGCATTTT
TRBJ1-2,-,many,TRBV29-1,CSVVRGGADYGYTF,TGCAGCGTTGTCCGAGGAGGGGCGGACTATGGCTACACCTTC
TRBJ1-2,-,-,TRBV5-4,CASSLATAHYGYTF,TGTGCCAGCAGCTTGGCTACAGCTCACTATGGCTACACCTTC
TRBJ1-1,-,-,TRBV12-3/TRBV12-4,CASSLATGINTEAFF,TGTGCCAGCAGTTTAGCAACAGGAATCAACACTGAAGCTTTCTTT
TRBJ1-1,-,many,TRBV6-5,CASSNGQGKAFF,TGTGCCAGCAGTAACGGCCAGGGGAAAGCTTTCTTT
TRBJ1-3,-,-,TRBV6-1,CASTSQANTIYF,TGTGCCAGCACTAGTCAGGCGAACACCATATATTTT